This T cell receptor (beta chain) was profiled in a study of human T cells and chemical hapten exposure (dated by TCRdb to 2020 to 2022). About the full investigation: For sensitization, 2% DPC in acetone was applied to a 2 cm by 2 cm area of upper inner arm skin. Libraries were pooled for sequencing, and per-sample TCR yields varied mainly because of small differences in library volumes within the pool. The mostly female patient cohort included alopecia areata with under or over 50% scalp involvement, alopecia totalis and alopecia universalis. The study tracked peripheral blood TCR repertoire changes in vivo during primary and secondary sensitization to the hapten diphenylcyclopropenone (DPC) in alopecia patients. Patch testing on the upper back used Finn chambers containing 0.01% DPC, with scoring done after 6 days according to International Contact Dermatitis Research Group standards. Blood samples were taken from patients before sensitization (week 0) and at 2, 6 and about 24 weeks after DPC sensitization. Roughly 30 alopecia patients provided blood for TCR sequencing at one to four time points (pre-sensitization, 2, 6 and 24 weeks). Throughout the study period of 20 to 25 weeks, patients also received therapeutic DPC doses to the scalp every week.

The library was generated by RACE. The instrument given in TCRdb is NextSeq 500. During library preparation, unique molecular identifiers were attached to individual cDNA molecules so that TCRs could be counted in a quantitative, reproducible way. From each blood RNA sample, both TCR alpha and TCR beta chains were sequenced. The authors' pipeline ran thus. Samples had a median of approximately 96,000 TCRs, with a range from about 23,224 to 750,000. The Decombinator software suite was used to annotate the V, J and CDR3 of the TCR reads. For the PS versus PT1 abundance plots, all samples were subsampled to the same number of TCRs (28,000). Expanded TCRs were defined as absent before sensitization and observed at least eight times at the 2-week time point. Through fastp at Q25 and MiXCR, TCRdb rebuilt clones from the public reads, retaining in-frame beta chains. For every CDR3 protein sequence, its rows merge into one entry that carries the most common genes and DNA. Clone size and V and J calls follow TCRdb, not the original study. The sample records roughly 380,000 distinct CDR3 sequences, around 6% of which are singletons. Roughly 5.4% of the sample belongs to the ten largest clones.

Remarks on this clonotype: Its antigen is unknown. No base quality values were provided; no much bigger clone lies one nucleotide off.

This specimen's time point label, interpreted: patch test 2, 6 weeks after DPC sensitization. The treatment or condition label, read with the paper, signifies: therapeutic diphenylcyclopropenone sensitization with weekly scalp DPC. Blood at each patch-test visit was drawn before the patch test was applied. To be eligible, patients had to be aged 18 to 70, diagnosed with alopecia and judged suitable for DPC therapy, while pregnant patients were excluded. Total RNA was extracted from unfractionated whole blood that had been collected in Tempus Blood RNA tubes. General study outcomes and caveats: A positive correlation was found between the number of PT1 expanded TCRs and patch test score, with significance reached at thresholds 8, 16 and 32 but not 4. Because every patient had alopecia, a presumed autoimmune disease, the patients' immune response might differ from that of healthy individuals. Compared with pre-sensitization or healthy control sets, expanded TCRs formed significantly more large CDR3 similarity clusters, which is consistent with antigen-driven responses. DPC sensitization did not change the number of TCRs with a frequency above 1 in 1000, and there was no evidence of changes in global repertoire structure. After repeated subsampling, changes were observed in the strength of the expansion versus patch-test correlation and in the threshold at which the correlation became significant.

CDR1 PRHDT and CDR2 FYEKMQ are derived from the germline V gene (reference sequence). Ends trimmed: V by 8 bases, J by 2 bases; bases unmatched to a gene: 9. Reading from cysteine to phenylalanine, the CDR3 counts 15 amino acids. CDR3 DNA is the only sequence kept; it has 45 bases, read in frame from the first base. This TCR came from a woman between 18 and 30 years old with alopecia areata. Some clones in this sample may be carry-over from other donors' samples. The chain is encoded by TRBV13 joined to TRBJ2-1; 7 central bases correspond to TRBD2. The input for sequencing was whole blood, taken in connection with sensitization to the hapten diphenylcyclopropenone (DPC). The sequence in DNA is TGTGCCAGCGGCCTATTACGGGGGGCCTACAATGAGCAGTTCTTC. This codes for CASGLLRGAYNEQFF.